These 22 T cell receptor beta chains originate from one sample sequenced in a study of cytomegalovirus exposure and HLA in healthy donors. In the PCR, 60 Vbeta and 13 Jbeta primers were used. Profiled with immunoSEQ multiplex PCR; TCRdb holds only in-frame clones, not every one. The repertoire shows 150,000 or so clones; the top ten hold approximately 1.5%. Sequenced sample: PBMCs. The receptors shown here come from a woman aged 45-60 years in good health and CMV-seronegative.

The V call is TRBV7-9, the J call TRBJ1-6, with 8 bases that match TRBD1. With V trimmed by 6 bases and J by 10 bases, 8 bases remained unmatched. The CDR3 extends over 14 amino acids. Germline lookup yields CDR1 SEHNR and CDR2 FQNEAQ (reference sequence). The CDR3 DNA sequence: TGTGCCAGCAGGCAACAGGGGGGAGACTCACCCCTCCACTTT. Residues: CASRQQGGDSPLHF.

As for this clone: Different DNA sequences within this sample yield the same CDR3. The rearrangement links TRBV18 to TRBJ2-1; 8 bases line up with TRBD2. Trimming removed 3 bases from V and 6 bases from J; junction bases left unmatched: 7. CDR3 length equals 15 residues. Germline assignment: CDR1 KGHSH and CDR2 LQKENI. CDR3 DNA: TGTGCCAGCTCACCCGGGGGGGAGGCCCTCAATGAGCAGTTCTTC. Its translation is CASSPGGEALNEQFF.

The chain carries TRBV4-2 and TRBJ1-2; 9 bases agree with TRBD1. The V segment lost 4 bases and the J segment 5 bases; nucleotides outside the gene matches: 5. The CDR3 runs 14 residues. Germline V gives CDR1 LGHNA, CDR2 YNFKEQ. Here the CDR3 reads CASSLGTGSYGYTF. CDR3 nucleotide sequence: TGTGCCAGCAGCCTTGGGACAGGGTCTTATGGCTACACCTTC.

V gene TRBV5-4 combines with J gene TRBJ1-2; TRBD1 aligns across 7 bases. Per the germline V gene, CDR1 is SGHNT and CDR2 is YYREEE (reference sequence). This CDR3 has 15 residues. Trimming removed 0 bases from V and 4 bases from J; junction bases left unmatched: 6. The CDR3 DNA sequence: TGTGCCAGCAGCTTGGGAAGACAGGGACTCTATGGCTACACCTTC. Translation gives CASSLGRQGLYGYTF.

This chain connects TRBV30 to TRBJ2-1, with 7 bases aligning to TRBD2. After removal of 4 bases from V and 0 bases from J, the junction contained 15 bases not matched to a gene. The germline V gene has CDR1 GTSNPN and CDR2 SVGIG (reference sequence). CDR3 size: 18 residues. CDR3 DNA: TGTGCCTGGACCAAACCGCCCGCTAGCGGCCTCTCCTACAATGAGCAGTTCTTC. Its translation: CAWTKPPASGLSYNEQFF. The full variable domain, rest sourced from reference TRBV30 and TRBJ2-1, is SQTIHQWPATLVQPVGSPLSLECTVEGTSNPNLYWYRQAAGRGLQLLFYSVGIGQISSEVPQNLSASRPQDRQFILSSKKLLLSDSGFYLCAWTKPPASGLSYNEQFFGPGTRLTVL.

The rearrangement uses TRBV5-1 and TRBJ1-2; maybe TRBD1 (5 bases). Looked up from germline, CDR1 is SGHRS and CDR2 is YFSETQ. This CDR3 region has 16 residues. Trimming removed 6 bases at V and 0 bases at J, with 18 bases between. This CDR3 is CASKINGGEANYGYTF. CDR3 coding DNA: TGCGCCAGCAAAATCAACGGGGGTGAGGCTAACTATGGCTACACCTTC.

The rearrangement joins TRBV2 to TRBJ1-6, with D maybe TRBD1 (6 bases). This CDR3 is 13 amino acids long. The germline V gene has CDR1 SNHLY and CDR2 FYNNEI. Trimming removed 7 bases from V and 7 bases from J, with 11 bases in between. The CDR3 sequence is CASTLDRNSPLHF. For the CDR3, the DNA is TGTGCCAGCACCTTAGACAGGAATTCACCCCTCCACTTT.

The chain links TRBV6-5 to TRBJ1-4; TRBD1 matches 9 bases. CDR3 length: 14 amino acids. V was pared by 6 bases and J by 7 bases, with 6 bases of the junction left unmatched. Germline assignment: CDR1 MNHEY and CDR2 SVGAGI. In nucleotides, the CDR3 is TGTGCCAGCAGAAGGGACAGGGTGTCTGAAAAACTGTTTTTT. The encoded protein is CASRRDRVSEKLFF.

V usage is TRBV7-2 and J usage is TRBJ2-5, with 7 nucleotides matching TRBD2. Germline lookup yields CDR1 SGHTA and CDR2 FQGNSA. Trimming took 3 bases from V and 5 from J; bases not matched to a gene: 12. CDR3 length: 16 residues. The CDR3 region is CASSFLAVFSGETQYF. The CDR3 coding sequence is TGTGCCAGCAGCTTCCTAGCGGTCTTTTCTGGGGAGACCCAGTACTTC.

This chain's CDR3 is CASRLPTLNYGYTF. CDR3 sequence (DNA): TGTGCCAGCAGGTTACCTACGCTGAACTATGGCTACACCTTC. The rearrangement joins TRBV2 to TRBJ1-2; no firm D call. Germline V lookup: CDR1 SNHLY, CDR2 FYNNEI. The CDR3 runs to 14 residues. V dropped 6 bases and J dropped 2 bases, with 13 bases sitting between them. The full variable domain, its missing parts supplied by reference TRBV2 and TRBJ1-2, is EPEVTQTPSHQVTQMGQEVILRCVPISNHLYFYWYRQILGQKVEFLVSFYNNEISEKSEIFDDQFSVERPDGSNFTLKIRSTKLEDSAMYFCASRLPTLNYGYTFGSGTRLTVV.

The chain has TRBV7-6 and TRBJ1-3; D might be TRBD1 (6 bases). V lost 2 bases to trimming and J lost 1 base, with 9 bases between them. Looked up from germline, CDR1 is SGHVS and CDR2 is FNYEAQ. The CDR3 runs to 15 residues. The CDR3 DNA follows: TGTGCCAGCAGCTTAATGGGACAATCTGGAAACACCATATATTTT. Protein product: CASSLMGQSGNTIYF. Filled out from reference TRBV7-6 and TRBJ1-3, the complete variable domain reads GAGVSQSPRYKVTKRGQDVALRCDPISGHVSLYWYRQALGQGPEFLTYFNYEAQQDKSGLPNDRFSAERPEGSISTLTIQRTEQRDSAMYRCASSLMGQSGNTIYFGEGSWLTVV.

The chain combines TRBV5-1 with TRBJ1-6; 9 bases fit TRBD1. This CDR3 spans 16 amino acids. With 0 bases clipped from V and 9 bases from J, the junction kept 7 bases outside the gene matches. Germline values: CDR1 SGHRS, CDR2 YFSETQ. CDR3 bases: TGCGCCAGCAGCTTGGGGCCTCGGACAGGGGTTTCACCCCTCCACTTT. Protein product: CASSLGPRTGVSPLHF.

The chain uses TRBV19 and TRBJ1-1, with a tentative D call TRBD1 (6 bases). The CDR3 extends over 14 amino acids. The germline V gene has CDR1 LNHDA and CDR2 SQIVND (reference sequence). Trimming pared 3 bases from V and 1 base from J, leaving 9 bases between. The CDR3 is CASSMRGGNTEAFF. DNA for the CDR3: TGTGCCAGTAGTATGAGGGGGGGGAACACTGAAGCTTTCTTT.

The V call is TRBV4-1, the J call TRBJ1-4; D gene unclear. Trimming left V 1 base short and J 8 bases short, with 26 bases between. This CDR3 spans 19 amino acids. In germline, CDR1 is MGHRA, CDR2 YSYEKL. The chain's CDR3 is CASSQVGLQSEGVGEKLFF. The CDR3, as DNA: TGCGCCAGCAGCCAAGTAGGCCTTCAGAGCGAGGGCGTCGGAGAAAAACTGTTTTTT.

The rearrangement uses TRBV5-1 and TRBJ1-1, with TRBD1 identical over 7 bases. In germline, CDR1 is SGHRS, CDR2 YFSETQ. CDR3 length: 14 residues. V was clipped by 7 bases and J by 3 bases; unmatched bases: 9. CDR3 protein: CASFPGGSDTEAFF. The CDR3 nucleotides are TGCGCCAGCTTCCCAGGGGGTTCTGACACTGAAGCTTTCTTT.

J is TRBJ1-5 and V is TRBV5-5; TRBD1 might be the D (6 bases). The CDR3 length is 14 residues. The germline gives CDR1 SGHKS, CDR2 YYEKEE (reference sequence). Trimming pared 5 bases from V and 7 bases from J, leaving 16 bases between. The CDR3: CASSQETGYQPQHF. In DNA, the CDR3 is TGTGCCAGCAGTCAGGAGACAGGCTACCAGCCCCAGCATTTT.

The rearrangement uses TRBV27 and TRBJ2-7, with D possibly being TRBD1 (6 bases). V lost 6 bases and J 3 bases, leaving 15 bases between the germline ends. The length of the CDR3 is 14 residues. Germline assignment: CDR1 MNHEY and CDR2 SMNVEV (reference sequence). The CDR3 DNA follows: TGTGCCAGCAGCCTGGGACATCGAGGCTACGAGCAGTACTTC. Protein sequence: CASSLGHRGYEQYF.

The chain has TRBV7-8 and TRBJ1-1, with D unclear. Germline V lookup: CDR1 SGHVS, CDR2 FQNEAQ. This CDR3 has 14 residues. V was shortened by 5 bases and J by 0 bases, with 10 bases between the two germline ends. In DNA, the CDR3 is TGTGCCAGCAGCGGACTCAATTTGAACACTGAAGCTTTCTTT. Translation gives CASSGLNLNTEAFF.

This chain connects TRBV6-1 to TRBJ1-3; D is undetermined. Trimming removed 2 bases from V and 4 bases from J, with 9 bases in between. The length of the CDR3 is 14 residues. Germline V gene data show CDR1 as MNHNS and CDR2 as SASEGT. CDR3 loop: CASSELPSGNTIYF. The DNA of the CDR3 is TGTGCCAGCAGTGAACTTCCGAGCGGAAACACCATATATTTT.

The genes are TRBV5-1 and TRBJ2-5; no clear D gene. The length of the CDR3 is 13 residues. V was clipped by 0 bases and J by 4 bases, with 7 bases between them. From germline, CDR1 is SGHRS and CDR2 YFSETQ. CDR3 coding DNA: TGCGCCAGCAGCTTGGGCTCCAGAGAGACCCAGTACTTC. As protein: CASSLGSRETQYF.

The chain carries TRBV6-1 and TRBJ2-3; the D is unclear. The CDR3 extends over 16 amino acids. V lost 2 bases and J lost 4, with 16 bases in between. Per the germline V gene, CDR1 is MNHNS and CDR2 is SASEGT. Here the CDR3 DNA reads TGTGCCAGCAGTGAAACCGAAGTACTAAGGTCAGATACGCAGTATTTT. It specifies CASSETEVLRSDTQYF.

The V and J genes are TRBV4-2 and TRBJ2-1; a weak D match, TRBD2 (5 bases). The CDR3 consists of 14 residues. V dropped 1 base and J dropped 2 bases, with 6 bases sitting between them. Germline V gives CDR1 LGHNA, CDR2 YNFKEQ. The CDR3 nucleotides are TGTGCCAGCAGCCAAGTCGGGGCCTACAATGAGCAGTTCTTC. Protein product: CASSQVGAYNEQFF.